Reported below is one T cell receptor (beta chain). Measured with immunoSEQ multiplex PCR; TCRdb has only the in-frame clones, and not every one. This table has roughly 1,100,000 clones, roughly 80% appearing once. The data were taken from a study of shared clonotypes between healthy human individuals. Looked up from germline, CDR1 is SGHRS and CDR2 is YFSETQ. The length of the CDR3 is 15 residues. V was clipped by 0 bases and J by 2 bases, with 10 bases between them. The chain recombines TRBV5-1 with TRBJ2-3; D is perhaps TRBD2 (6 bases). The clonotype comes from a man in his late teens or twenties in good health. The sample consisted of memory CD4+ T cells sorted from blood. Subset indicated: CD45RA-negative fraction. The CDR3 spells CASSLDLAHTDTQYF. The CDR3 DNA follows: TGCGCCAGCAGCTTGGATCTAGCGCACACAGATACGCAGTATTTT.